This TCR beta chain was sequenced in a study of shared clonotypes between healthy human individuals. The V segment lost 6 bases and the J segment 1 base; nucleotides outside the gene matches: 2. The CDR3 sequence is 13 residues long. CDR1 LNHDA and CDR2 SQIVND come from the germline V gene (reference sequence). The assay was immunoSEQ multiplex PCR, and TCRdb's table has in-frame clones only and misses some. The sample records about 1.9 million clones, around 93% being singletons. Naive CD8 cells comprised CD45RO-negative, CCR7-positively selected cells, excluding terminally differentiated effector memory CD45RA+ cells.

The sample was naive CD8+ T cells from PBMCs. The chain joins TRBV19 to TRBJ1-2, with 7 bases lining up with TRBD1. This receptor was obtained from a man between 18 and 35 years old in good health. Some clones in this sample may be carry-over from other donors' samples. The CDR3 DNA reads TGTGCCAGTAGAGACAGGGTTAACTATGGCTACACCTTC. Protein product: CASRDRVNYGYTF.